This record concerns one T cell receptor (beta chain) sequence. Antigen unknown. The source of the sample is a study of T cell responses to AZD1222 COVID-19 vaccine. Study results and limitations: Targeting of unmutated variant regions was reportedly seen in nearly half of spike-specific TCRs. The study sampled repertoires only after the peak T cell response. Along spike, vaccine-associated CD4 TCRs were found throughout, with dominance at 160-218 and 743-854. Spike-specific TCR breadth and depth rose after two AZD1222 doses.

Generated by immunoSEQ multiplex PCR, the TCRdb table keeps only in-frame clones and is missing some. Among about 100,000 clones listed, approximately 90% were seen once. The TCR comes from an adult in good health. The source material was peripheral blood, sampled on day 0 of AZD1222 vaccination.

CDR3 residues: CASSLEQYNSPLHF. In DNA form, the CDR3 reads TGTGCCAGCAGCTTAGAACAGTATAATTCACCCCTCCACTTT. The chain joins TRBV7-9 to TRBJ1-6; D uncertain. The CDR3 sequence is 14 residues long. V was clipped by 1 base and J by 4 bases, with 5 bases between them. Germline CDR1 is SEHNR and CDR2 is FQNEAQ (reference sequence).